This entry lists 24 T cell receptor beta chains sequenced from one sample in a study of cytomegalovirus exposure and HLA in healthy donors. The PCR was carried out with 60 Vbeta primers and 13 Jbeta primers. Method: immunoSEQ multiplex PCR; TCRdb's copy keeps in-frame clones and lacks some. Of some 150,000 clones in the sample, roughly 77% were seen once. Specimen: PBMCs. The receptor source for this set is a young man in good health and CMV-seropositive.

This chain connects TRBV10-1 to TRBJ2-7, with 7 bases identical to TRBD1. The V and J ends lost 6 bases and 0 bases, in that order; junction bases with no gene match: 11. Germline CDR1 and CDR2: WNHNN and SYGVQD (reference sequence). This CDR3 comprises 16 residues. The CDR3 spells CASRNGQENISYEQYF. The CDR3 coding sequence is TGCGCCAGCAGAAACGGACAGGAGAACATCTCCTACGAGCAGTACTTC.

This chain connects TRBV5-1 to TRBJ1-5; 9 bases align to TRBD1. Germline CDR1 and CDR2: SGHRS and YFSETQ. J gave up 7 bases and V 0 bases, and 8 bases lay outside the gene matches. This CDR3 spans 16 amino acids. The CDR3 region is CASSLAPTGGRQPQHF. CDR3 DNA sequence: TGCGCCAGCAGCTTGGCCCCGACAGGGGGGCGGCAGCCCCAGCATTTT.

The chain carries TRBV5-4 and TRBJ1-1; 7 bases agree with TRBD1. The CDR3 is 13 amino acids. The germline CDR1 and CDR2 sequences are SGHNT and YYREEE (reference sequence). The ends lost 2 bases at V and 6 bases at J; junction bases unmatched: 4. The CDR3 DNA reads as TGTGCCAGCAGCTTCGACAGGGACGCTGAAGCTTTCTTT. Protein sequence: CASSFDRDAEAFF.

The chain recombines TRBV28 with TRBJ2-7, with D possibly matching TRBD2 (5 bases). The CDR3 contains 12 residues. V was cut by 4 bases and J by 5 bases, with 9 bases left in between. Germline CDR1 and CDR2: MDHEN and SYDVKM. This chain's CDR3 is CASSWRSHEQYF. In DNA, the CDR3 is TGTGCCAGCAGTTGGAGGAGCCACGAGCAGTACTTC.

The rearrangement uses TRBV2 and TRBJ1-1; TRBD1 agrees at 8 bases. Trimming removed 1 base from V and 5 bases from J; junction bases left unmatched: 0. The CDR3 has 13 residues. Germline values: CDR1 SNHLY, CDR2 FYNNEI. In nucleotides, the CDR3 is TGTGCCAGCAGTGAAGGGACAGGGACTGAAGCTTTCTTT. Encoded protein: CASSEGTGTEAFF.

V and J are TRBV7-6 and TRBJ2-7, with 7 bases that match TRBD2. Germline V gene lookup returns CDR1 SGHVS and CDR2 FNYEAQ. The junction had 5 bases not matched to a gene; V was cut back by 4 bases and J by 5 bases. The CDR3 is 13 residues long. The CDR3 loop reads CASSSGRDDEQYF. Here the CDR3 DNA reads TGTGCCAGCAGCTCAGGGAGGGATGACGAGCAGTACTTC.

This clone was recorded only once. The chain couples TRBV6-5 to TRBJ2-5; possible D gene TRBD1, 5 bases. Germline V gives CDR1 MNHEY, CDR2 SVGAGI. V lost 9 bases, J lost 4 bases, and 15 bases lay in between. This CDR3 is 13 amino acids long. CDR3 sequence: CASWGPVRETQYF. CDR3 in DNA: TGTGCCAGTTGGGGCCCGGTGAGAGAGACCCAGTACTTC.

The V gene is TRBV15, the J gene TRBJ1-3; D is perhaps TRBD1 (5 bases). The V end was cut by 0 bases, the J end by 0 bases, with 12 bases between. Germline V gives CDR1 LNHNV, CDR2 YYDKDF (reference sequence). The CDR3 runs to 17 residues. DNA of the CDR3: TGTGCCACCAGCAGAGAAGGGTCAGGGTCCTCTGGAAACACCATATATTTT. Amino acid sequence: CATSREGSGSSGNTIYF.

CDR3 sequence reads: CASSATGLAGGLAKNIQYF. The CDR3 DNA reads TGTGCCAGCAGCGCCACGGGACTAGCGGGGGGTTTAGCCAAAAACATTCAGTACTTC. The chain is built from TRBV9 and TRBJ2-4; 15 positions match TRBD2. The CDR3 is made up of 19 amino acids. V was pared by 3 bases and J by 0 bases, with 7 bases of the junction left unmatched. CDR1 is SGDLS and CDR2 is YYNGEE in the germline V gene.

J is TRBJ1-4 and V is TRBV7-9, with TRBD1 identical over 7 bases. Germline CDR1 is SEHNR and CDR2 is FQNEAQ (reference sequence). V lost 9 bases to trimming and J lost 8 bases; unmatched junction nucleotides: 15. The CDR3 is made up of 15 amino acids. CDR3 in DNA: TGTGCCAGTCACCAGGGGGGCATGAGCGAAGAAAAACTGTTTTTT. Its protein is CASHQGGMSEEKLFF.

The genes are TRBV30 and TRBJ1-2; 9 nucleotides line up with TRBD1. Germline trimming cut 7 bases from V and 7 bases from J; bases unmatched to any gene: 13. The CDR3 covers 14 residues. Germline V gene sequence: CDR1 GTSNPN, CDR2 SVGIG (reference sequence). The CDR3 sequence: CAYQRDRELGGYTF. Written as DNA, the CDR3 is TGTGCCTACCAACGGGACAGGGAGTTAGGTGGCTACACCTTC.

With respect to this clone: The identical CDR3 is also encoded by other nucleotide sequences in the sample. The rearrangement links TRBV28 to TRBJ1-5; 12 bases match TRBD1. Germline assignment: CDR1 MDHEN and CDR2 SYDVKM. V shed 4 bases, J shed 7 bases, and the junction held 2 bases outside the gene matches. The CDR3 length is 14 residues. This CDR3 is CASSSGTGGQPQHF. As DNA, the CDR3 is TGTGCCAGCAGTTCAGGGACAGGGGGCCAGCCCCAGCATTTT.

J is TRBJ1-1 and V is TRBV19; D not certain. The CDR3 is 14 residues long. Germline V gene data show CDR1 as LNHDA and CDR2 as SQIVND (reference sequence). V was cut by 4 bases and J by 2 bases, with 11 bases left in between. The DNA of the CDR3 is TGTGCCAGTAGTAATCCGGGATTAAACACTGAAGCTTTCTTT. This translates into CASSNPGLNTEAFF.

This chain connects TRBV2 to TRBJ1-4, with a possible D match to TRBD1 (6 bases). CDR1 SNHLY and CDR2 FYNNEI come from the germline V gene. The CDR3 covers 17 residues. V was trimmed by 5 bases and J by 6 bases, leaving 22 bases between them. The DNA for the CDR3 is TGTGCCAGCAGTCGGTCCCGGGACACGCCATTTGATGAAAAACTGTTTTTT. Translation: CASSRSRDTPFDEKLFF.

The genes are TRBV9 and TRBJ2-3, with 8 bases lining up with TRBD2. CDR1 is SGDLS and CDR2 is YYNGEE in the germline V gene. This CDR3 comprises 17 residues. Trimming removed 0 bases from V and 1 base from J; junction bases left unmatched: 7. DNA for the CDR3: TGTGCCAGCAGCGTAGCTGGGCGGGGGGCGGGCACAGATACGCAGTATTTT. Translation gives CASSVAGRGAGTDTQYF.

The V and J genes are TRBV28 and TRBJ2-4; D remains ambiguous. Germline V gives CDR1 MDHEN, CDR2 SYDVKM. The length of the CDR3 is 13 residues. V lost 2 bases and J lost 4, with 6 bases in between. CDR3 residues: CASSLDLKNIQYF. Written as DNA, the CDR3 is TGTGCCAGCAGTTTAGATCTAAAAAACATTCAGTACTTC.

The chain is built from TRBV10-1 and TRBJ1-6, with TRBD1 as a possible D gene (5 bases). Germline V gene sequence: CDR1 WNHNN, CDR2 SYGVQD (reference sequence). The germline V and J ends were trimmed by 4 bases and 7 bases, with 14 bases remaining between them. CDR3 length: 15 residues. CDR3: CASSGQRLYNSPLHF. DNA of the CDR3: TGCGCCAGCAGTGGACAGCGCCTATACAATTCACCCCTCCACTTT.

This clone has a single count. The chain recombines TRBV19 with TRBJ2-5; 7 bases map to TRBD1. Germline assignment: CDR1 LNHDA and CDR2 SQIVND (reference sequence). This CDR3 is 15 amino acids long. The J segment lost 4 bases and the V segment lost 7 bases, leaving 12 bases of the junction unmatched. CDR3 in DNA: TGTGCCAGTACCCGGACAGGATTACGTCTAGAGACCCAGTACTTC. It specifies CASTRTGLRLETQYF. The whole variable domain, remainder taken from reference TRBV19 and TRBJ2-5, is DGGITQSPKYLFRKEGQNVTLSCEQNLNHDAMYWYRQDPGQGLRLIYYSQIVNDFQKGDIAEGYSVSREKKESFPLTVTSAQKNPTAFYLCASTRTGLRLETQYFGPGTRLLVL.

The rearrangement joins TRBV4-3 to TRBJ2-1, with 10 bases lining up with TRBD2. V lost 1 base to trimming and J lost 0 bases; unmatched junction nucleotides: 9. Germline-derived CDR1 and CDR2 are LGHNA and YSLEER. The CDR3 totals 19 residues. In DNA, the CDR3 is TGCGCCAGCAGCCAAGTCCTAGCGGGGGCCACGAGCTCCTACAATGAGCAGTTCTTC. It encodes CASSQVLAGATSSYNEQFF.

This clone was seen once. The chain uses TRBV28 and TRBJ2-2; 9 bases align to TRBD1. Germline CDR1 reads MDHEN; CDR2 reads SYDVKM. This CDR3 has 17 residues. The V segment lost 8 bases and the J segment 4 bases; nucleotides outside the gene matches: 14. The CDR3 region is CASGTLLRTGATGELFF. The CDR3, as DNA: TGTGCCAGCGGAACTTTACTGAGGACAGGGGCCACCGGGGAGCTGTTTTTT.

In DNA, the CDR3 is TGTGCCAGCTCAATACAGGGGAACACCGGGGAGCTGTTTTTT. Residues: CASSIQGNTGELFF. The chain carries TRBV18 and TRBJ2-2, with D perhaps matching TRBD1 (6 bases). V shed 5 bases and J shed 1 base, with 8 bases lying between them. CDR1 and CDR2 from the germline V gene are KGHSH and LQKENI. CDR3 length: 14 amino acids.

The V gene is TRBV6-5, the J gene TRBJ2-1; weak D call: TRBD2 (7 bases). The germline V and J ends were trimmed by 4 bases and 4 bases, with 14 bases remaining between them. Germline assignment: CDR1 MNHEY and CDR2 SVGAGI. CDR3 length: 15 amino acids. The CDR3 sequence: CASSFWGGPYNEQFF. The CDR3 coding sequence is TGTGCCAGCAGTTTTTGGGGGGGCCCATACAATGAGCAGTTCTTC.

The chain uses TRBV9 and TRBJ2-7, with TRBD1 as a possible D gene (6 bases). Trimming removed 4 bases at V and 0 bases at J, with 11 bases between. The germline V gene encodes CDR1 SGDLS and CDR2 YYNGEE. The CDR3 length is 14 residues. The chain's CDR3 is CASSSRDNSYEQYF. The CDR3 coding sequence is TGTGCCAGCAGCTCCAGGGACAACTCCTACGAGCAGTACTTC.

As to this clone: Other DNA sequences from this sample encode an identical CDR3 as well. The chain joins TRBV5-4 to TRBJ2-1; 7 bases match TRBD1. In germline, CDR1 is SGHNT, CDR2 YYREEE (reference sequence). This CDR3 comprises 15 residues. V was pared by 0 bases and J by 2 bases, with 2 bases of the junction left unmatched. CDR3 protein: CASSLGQGTYNEQFF. CDR3 coding DNA: TGTGCCAGCAGCTTGGGACAGGGAACCTACAATGAGCAGTTCTTC.